This is a list of T cell receptor beta chains from one sample in a study of T cells in Graves' hyperthyroidism and ophthalmopathy. In TCRdb, the multiplex PCR reads were re-called with MiXCR into one record per CDR3 protein. Found here are hundreds of thousands of distinct CDR3 sequences, about 20% of them singletons; the top ten hold approximately 50%. The specimen was blood. The receptor set was obtained from a man in his forties or fifties with Graves' ophthalmopathy. CDR3s include the opening cysteine and the closing phenylalanine or tryptophan. The D gene is left open where the match is weak. The size of a clone is reported for some rows only, either as once, few or many, or as a class for expanded clones.

clone_size: .; j_call: TRBJ1-5; v_call: TRBV7-2; d_call: .; cdr3_aa: CASSSGQSWPQHF; cdr3_nt: TGTGCCAGCAGCTCAGGACAGTCTTGGCCCCAGCATTTT
clone_size: .; j_call: TRBJ2-1; v_call: TRBV9; d_call: TRBD2; cdr3_aa: CASSLTSGRRGEQFF; cdr3_nt: TGTGCCAGCAGCCTGACTAGCGGGAGACGTGGTGAGCAGTTCTTC
clone_size: few; j_call: TRBJ2-5; v_call: TRBV14; d_call: .; cdr3_aa: CASSPRRVSETQYF; cdr3_nt: TGTGCCAGCAGCCCCCGGCGCGTATCGGAGACCCAGTACTTC
clone_size: few; j_call: TRBJ2-2; v_call: TRBV6-1; d_call: TRBD2; cdr3_aa: CASWRTSGRAGELFF; cdr3_nt: TGTGCCAGCTGGCGGACTAGCGGGAGGGCCGGGGAGCTGTTTTTT
clone_size: many; j_call: TRBJ2-7; v_call: TRBV27; d_call: .; cdr3_aa: CASSLSGPSYEQYF; cdr3_nt: TGTGCCAGCAGTTTAAGTGGCCCTTCCTACGAGCAGTACTTC
clone_size: .; j_call: TRBJ1-2; v_call: TRBV2; d_call: .; cdr3_aa: CASARDDGYGYTF; cdr3_nt: TGTGCCAGCGCAAGGGACGACGGCTATGGCTACACCTTC
clone_size: .; j_call: TRBJ1-2; v_call: TRBV7-9; d_call: .; cdr3_aa: CASSTGRNYGYTF; cdr3_nt: TGTGCCAGCAGCACCGGACGAAACTATGGCTACACCTTC
clone_size: few; j_call: TRBJ1-2; v_call: TRBV7-9; d_call: .; cdr3_aa: CASSLIREGYTF; cdr3_nt: TGTGCCAGCAGCCTAATTCGGGAGGGCTACACCTTC
clone_size: few; j_call: TRBJ2-1; v_call: TRBV11-2; d_call: TRBD2; cdr3_aa: CASGYPPTGTSGGYEQFF; cdr3_nt: TGTGCCAGCGGATACCCCCCTACCGGGACTAGCGGGGGGTATGAGCAGTTCTTC
clone_size: few; j_call: TRBJ2-1; v_call: TRBV2; d_call: .; cdr3_aa: CAGQLLGAEQFF; cdr3_nt: TGTGCAGGCCAGCTCCTCGGAGCCGAGCAGTTCTTC
clone_size: many; j_call: TRBJ2-3; v_call: TRBV27; d_call: .; cdr3_aa: CASSSTPDTQYF; cdr3_nt: TGTGCCAGCAGTTCTACCCCGGATACGCAGTATTTT
clone_size: .; j_call: TRBJ2-1; v_call: TRBV6-1; d_call: TRBD2; cdr3_aa: CASGRGSFSNEQFF; cdr3_nt: TGTGCCAGCGGTCGCGGGAGTTTTTCGAATGAGCAGTTCTTC
clone_size: many; j_call: TRBJ2-1; v_call: TRBV11-2; d_call: .; cdr3_aa: CASTPQQATYNEQFF; cdr3_nt: TGTGCCAGCACCCCTCAGCAGGCTACCTACAATGAGCAGTTCTTC
clone_size: many; j_call: TRBJ2-7; v_call: TRBV7-2; d_call: TRBD2; cdr3_aa: CASSLAGGRSSYEQYF; cdr3_nt: TGTGCCAGCAGCTTAGCGGGAGGGCGAAGCTCCTACGAGCAGTACTTC
clone_size: few; j_call: TRBJ2-7; v_call: TRBV2; d_call: TRBD1; cdr3_aa: CASSGTTGGSYEQYF; cdr3_nt: TGTGCCAGCAGTGGAACGACAGGGGGCTCCTACGAGCAGTACTTC
clone_size: .; j_call: TRBJ1-1; v_call: TRBV6-2/TRBV6-3; d_call: .; cdr3_aa: CASSYSGLVAFF; cdr3_nt: TGTGCCAGCAGTTACAGCGGCCTGGTGGCTTTCTTT
clone_size: .; j_call: TRBJ2-3; v_call: TRBV6-2/TRBV6-3; d_call: .; cdr3_aa: CASKDSLSTDTQYF; cdr3_nt: TGTGCCAGCAAGGACAGTCTTAGCACAGATACGCAGTATTTT
clone_size: many; j_call: TRBJ1-2; v_call: TRBV6-1; d_call: TRBD1; cdr3_aa: CASSVQGTDGYTF; cdr3_nt: TGTGCCAGCAGTGTTCAGGGGACAGACGGCTACACCTTC
clone_size: many; j_call: TRBJ2-7; v_call: TRBV14; d_call: .; cdr3_aa: CASSHNVRGGEQYF; cdr3_nt: TGTGCCAGCAGCCACAACGTCAGGGGCGGCGAGCAGTACTTC
clone_size: .; j_call: TRBJ1-4; v_call: TRBV7-6; d_call: .; cdr3_aa: CASSPLGGVGEKLFF; cdr3_nt: TGTGCCAGCAGCCCCCTTGGAGGGGTAGGGGAAAAACTGTTTTTT
clone_size: many; j_call: TRBJ1-1; v_call: TRBV5-5; d_call: .; cdr3_aa: CASRAFQDMNTEAFF; cdr3_nt: TGTGCCAGCAGGGCATTCCAGGACATGAACACTGAAGCTTTCTTT
clone_size: many; j_call: TRBJ2-5; v_call: TRBV29-1; d_call: .; cdr3_aa: CSALGDWETQYF; cdr3_nt: TGCAGCGCCCTCGGTGACTGGGAGACCCAGTACTTC
clone_size: .; j_call: TRBJ2-7; v_call: TRBV9; d_call: .; cdr3_aa: CASSVAPRGSNLHEQYF; cdr3_nt: TGTGCCAGCAGCGTAGCACCACGTGGGTCCAACCTCCACGAGCAGTACTTC
clone_size: few; j_call: TRBJ1-1; v_call: TRBV9; d_call: .; cdr3_aa: CASSVDGTPFDAFF; cdr3_nt: TGTGCCAGCAGCGTAGATGGGACACCGTTCGACGCTTTCTTT
clone_size: few; j_call: TRBJ2-7; v_call: TRBV18; d_call: TRBD2; cdr3_aa: CASSGTSGGPYEQYF; cdr3_nt: TGTGCCAGCTCAGGGACTAGCGGGGGCCCCTACGAGCAGTACTTC
clone_size: .; j_call: TRBJ1-5; v_call: TRBV25-1; d_call: .; cdr3_aa: CAISQGTGRNQPQHF; cdr3_nt: TGTGCCATCAGTCAGGGGACGGGGCGTAATCAGCCCCAGCATTTT
clone_size: few; j_call: TRBJ2-2; v_call: TRBV13; d_call: .; cdr3_aa: CASSQQLYTGELFF; cdr3_nt: TGTGCCAGCAGCCAACAACTTTACACCGGGGAGCTGTTTTTT
clone_size: many; j_call: TRBJ2-3; v_call: TRBV14; d_call: .; cdr3_aa: CASSLRVVTDTQYF; cdr3_nt: TGTGCCAGCAGCCTGAGGGTTGTGACAGATACGCAGTATTTT
clone_size: once; j_call: TRBJ2-1; v_call: TRBV29-1; d_call: TRBD2; cdr3_aa: CSVNGGRNEQFF; cdr3_nt: TGCAGCGTTAACGGGGGGAGAAATGAGCAGTTCTTC
clone_size: many; j_call: TRBJ2-3; v_call: TRBV20-1; d_call: TRBD2; cdr3_aa: CSAMVAGDRNTQYF; cdr3_nt: TGCAGTGCTATGGTAGCGGGAGACCGTAATACGCAGTATTTT
clone_size: many; j_call: TRBJ1-2; v_call: TRBV30; d_call: .; cdr3_aa: CAWRGNGYTF; cdr3_nt: TGTGCCTGGAGGGGGAATGGCTACACCTTC
clone_size: many; j_call: TRBJ2-2; v_call: TRBV12-5; d_call: TRBD2; cdr3_aa: CASGSLFRGRGAGELFF; cdr3_nt: TGTGCTAGTGGTTCACTATTTCGCGGGAGGGGCGCCGGGGAGCTGTTTTTT
clone_size: .; j_call: TRBJ1-1; v_call: TRBV7-9; d_call: .; cdr3_aa: CASSPGRDTEAFF; cdr3_nt: TGTGCCAGCAGCCCGGGGAGGGACACTGAAGCTTTCTTT
clone_size: many; j_call: TRBJ2-7; v_call: TRBV5-5; d_call: TRBD1; cdr3_aa: CASSWTGGSYEQYF; cdr3_nt: TGTGCCAGCAGCTGGACAGGGGGCTCCTACGAGCAGTACTTC
clone_size: many; j_call: TRBJ2-3; v_call: TRBV11-2; d_call: .; cdr3_aa: CASSLLRSLTDTQYF; cdr3_nt: TGTGCCAGCAGCTTATTAAGAAGCCTCACAGATACGCAGTATTTT
clone_size: many; j_call: TRBJ1-1; v_call: TRBV5-1; d_call: TRBD1; cdr3_aa: CASLPPRAGVGGSEAFF; cdr3_nt: TGCGCCAGCCTCCCCCCCCGGGCAGGGGTAGGGGGCTCTGAAGCTTTCTTT
clone_size: many; j_call: TRBJ1-6; v_call: TRBV11-2; d_call: .; cdr3_aa: CASSLRSSPLHF; cdr3_nt: TGTGCCAGCAGCCTAAGGTCGTCACCCCTCCACTTT
clone_size: few; j_call: TRBJ2-1; v_call: TRBV12-3/TRBV12-4; d_call: .; cdr3_aa: CASSPGGREREQFF; cdr3_nt: TGTGCCAGCAGTCCCGGAGGCAGGGAGAGGGAGCAGTTCTTC
clone_size: .; j_call: TRBJ2-5; v_call: TRBV2; d_call: .; cdr3_aa: CASKWGPKKETQYF; cdr3_nt: TGTGCCAGCAAGTGGGGGCCCAAAAAAGAGACCCAGTACTTC
clone_size: many; j_call: TRBJ1-4; v_call: TRBV3-1; d_call: .; cdr3_aa: CASSQIRAEKLFF; cdr3_nt: TGTGCCAGCAGCCAAATCAGGGCTGAAAAACTGTTTTTT
clone_size: .; j_call: TRBJ2-7; v_call: TRBV7-2; d_call: TRBD2; cdr3_aa: CASSFRSGREKYF; cdr3_nt: TGTGCCAGCAGCTTCCGAAGTGGGCGGGAGAAGTACTTC
clone_size: few; j_call: TRBJ1-2; v_call: TRBV5-1; d_call: .; cdr3_aa: CASSENNGYTF; cdr3_nt: TGCGCCAGCAGCGAAAACAATGGCTACACCTTC
clone_size: many; j_call: TRBJ2-3; v_call: TRBV20-1; d_call: .; cdr3_aa: CSASSGRQLKDTQYF; cdr3_nt: TGCAGTGCGAGTAGTGGTCGACAGCTTAAGGATACGCAGTATTTT
clone_size: .; j_call: TRBJ2-3; v_call: TRBV6-1; d_call: .; cdr3_aa: CASSVDAIPTDTQYF; cdr3_nt: TGTGCCAGCAGTGTAGACGCGATTCCCACAGATACGCAGTATTTT
clone_size: .; j_call: TRBJ1-5; v_call: TRBV30; d_call: .; cdr3_aa: CAWSPGTDSNQPQHF; cdr3_nt: TGTGCCTGGAGTCCCGGGACGGATAGCAATCAGCCCCAGCATTTT
clone_size: .; j_call: TRBJ2-7; v_call: TRBV6-5; d_call: .; cdr3_aa: CASSLISGTPVEQYF; cdr3_nt: TGTGCCAGCAGTTTAATCTCCGGGACCCCTGTCGAGCAGTACTTC
clone_size: few; j_call: TRBJ1-2; v_call: TRBV10-3; d_call: .; cdr3_aa: CAISITGLEGYTF; cdr3_nt: TGTGCCATCAGCATTACAGGGTTGGAGGGCTACACCTTC
clone_size: many; j_call: TRBJ2-5; v_call: TRBV20-1; d_call: .; cdr3_aa: CSARDTRQGRETQYF; cdr3_nt: TGCAGTGCTAGAGATACCCGCCAGGGACGAGAGACCCAGTACTTC
clone_size: few; j_call: TRBJ1-3; v_call: TRBV30; d_call: .; cdr3_aa: CAWSGAGPRNTIYF; cdr3_nt: TGTGCCTGGAGTGGGGCAGGTCCCCGAAACACCATATATTTT
clone_size: many; j_call: TRBJ2-3; v_call: TRBV28; d_call: .; cdr3_aa: CATQGGVPDTQYF; cdr3_nt: TGTGCCACCCAAGGGGGGGTACCAGATACGCAGTATTTT
clone_size: .; j_call: TRBJ2-3; v_call: TRBV12-3/TRBV12-4; d_call: .; cdr3_aa: CASSLERPFTDTQYF; cdr3_nt: TGTGCCAGCAGTTTAGAGAGACCCTTCACAGATACGCAGTATTTT
clone_size: .; j_call: TRBJ1-1; v_call: TRBV13; d_call: .; cdr3_aa: CASSLGGLSTEAFF; cdr3_nt: TGTGCCAGCAGCTTAGGAGGCTTGAGCACTGAAGCTTTCTTT
clone_size: few; j_call: TRBJ2-1; v_call: TRBV19; d_call: .; cdr3_aa: CATLLQEYNEQFF; cdr3_nt: TGTGCCACCCTCCTACAGGAGTACAATGAGCAGTTCTTC
clone_size: .; j_call: TRBJ2-7; v_call: TRBV3-1; d_call: .; cdr3_aa: CASSQLRPFGDEQYF; cdr3_nt: TGTGCCAGCAGCCAATTGAGGCCTTTCGGGGACGAGCAGTACTTC
clone_size: .; j_call: TRBJ2-1; v_call: TRBV7-3; d_call: .; cdr3_aa: CASRYPGGAYNEQFF; cdr3_nt: TGTGCCAGCAGATACCCTGGTGGGGCCTACAATGAGCAGTTCTTC
clone_size: many; j_call: TRBJ2-7; v_call: TRBV27; d_call: .; cdr3_aa: CASSTGPSSYEQYF; cdr3_nt: TGTGCCAGCAGCACGGGGCCTAGCTCCTACGAGCAGTACTTC
clone_size: .; j_call: TRBJ1-2; v_call: TRBV5-1; d_call: .; cdr3_aa: CASSLNRDNYGYTF; cdr3_nt: TGCGCCAGCAGCTTAAACAGGGACAACTATGGCTACACCTTC